This T cell receptor (beta chain) was profiled in a study of T-cell reconstitution after alpha-beta-depleted transplantation in children. The CDR3 has 15 residues. Germline loops: CDR1 SGHRS, CDR2 YFSETQ. Trimming cost V 1 base and J 4 bases, with 13 bases left between them. Construction of the TCRbeta library involved unique molecular identifiers. MiXCR, applied by TCRdb to the PCR reads, yields one record per CDR3 protein. The sample holds 440,000 or so distinct CDR3 sequences, about 45% seen once. The sample in question was PBMCs, obtained before TCRalphabeta/CD19-depleted stem cell transplant. The TCR originated in a girl aged 2-15 years with aplastic anemia, due to receive a stem cell transplant. The J gene is TRBJ2-3, the V gene TRBV5-1; D perhaps matches TRBD2 (6 bases). Written as DNA, the CDR3 is TGCGCCAGCAGCTTGCCCGGAGGAGGGGCAGATACGCAGTATTTT. Translated, it gives CASSLPGGGADTQYF.